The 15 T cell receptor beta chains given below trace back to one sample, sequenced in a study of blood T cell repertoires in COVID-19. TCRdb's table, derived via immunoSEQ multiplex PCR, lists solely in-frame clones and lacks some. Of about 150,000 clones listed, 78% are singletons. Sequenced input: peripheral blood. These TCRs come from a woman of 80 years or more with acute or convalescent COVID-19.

The CDR3 protein is CASSPPDRVNTEAFF. In nucleotides, the CDR3 is TGCGCCAGCAGCCCTCCGGACAGGGTAAACACTGAAGCTTTCTTT. The genes are TRBV5-1 and TRBJ1-1, with 8 bases fitting TRBD1. The germline gives CDR1 SGHRS, CDR2 YFSETQ. This CDR3 is built from 15 residues. V trimming: 4 bases; J trimming: 2 bases; junction bases outside the gene matches: 7.

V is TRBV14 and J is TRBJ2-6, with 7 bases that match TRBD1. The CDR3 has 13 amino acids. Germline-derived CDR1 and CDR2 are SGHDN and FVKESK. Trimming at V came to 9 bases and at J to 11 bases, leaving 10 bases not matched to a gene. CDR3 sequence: CASSPQGQDVLTF. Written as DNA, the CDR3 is TGTGCCAGTAGTCCCCAAGGACAGGACGTCCTGACTTTC.

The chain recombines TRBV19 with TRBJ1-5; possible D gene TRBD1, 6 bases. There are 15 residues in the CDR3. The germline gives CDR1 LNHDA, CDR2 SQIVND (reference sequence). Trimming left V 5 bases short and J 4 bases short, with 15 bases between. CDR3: CASSVQGNLNQPQHF. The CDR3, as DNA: TGTGCCAGTAGTGTGCAGGGGAATTTGAATCAGCCCCAGCATTTT.

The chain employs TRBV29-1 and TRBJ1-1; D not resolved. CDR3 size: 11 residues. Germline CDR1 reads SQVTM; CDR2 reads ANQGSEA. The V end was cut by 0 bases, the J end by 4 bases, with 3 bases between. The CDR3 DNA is TGCAGCGTTGAAGAGAGCACTGAAGCTTTCTTT. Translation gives CSVEESTEAFF.

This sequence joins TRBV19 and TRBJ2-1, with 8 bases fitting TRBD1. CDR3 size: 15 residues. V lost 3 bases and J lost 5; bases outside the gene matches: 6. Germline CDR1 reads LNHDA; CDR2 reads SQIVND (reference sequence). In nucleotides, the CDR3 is TGTGCCAGTAGTATGACCGGGACAGGCCACAATGAGCAGTTCTTC. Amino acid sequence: CASSMTGTGHNEQFF.

This CDR3 reads CASSGGGSSYEQYF. The CDR3, as DNA: TGTGCCAGCAGTGGGGGAGGGAGCTCCTACGAGCAGTACTTC. The chain recombines TRBV28 with TRBJ2-7, with 7 bases matching TRBD2. Germline CDR1 reads MDHEN; CDR2 reads SYDVKM. V shed 5 bases, J shed 0 bases, and the junction held 4 bases outside the gene matches. The CDR3 totals 14 residues. Variable domain in full (rest from reference TRBV28 and TRBJ2-7): DVKVTQSSRYLVKRTGEKVFLECVQDMDHENMFWYRQDPGLGLRLIYFSYDVKMKEKGDIPEGYSVSREKKERFSLILESASTNQTSMYLCASSGGGSSYEQYFGPGTRLTVT.

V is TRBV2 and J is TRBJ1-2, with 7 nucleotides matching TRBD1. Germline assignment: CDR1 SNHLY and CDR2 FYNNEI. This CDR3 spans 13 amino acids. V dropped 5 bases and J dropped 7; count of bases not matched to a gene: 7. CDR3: CASSFMTGSGYTF. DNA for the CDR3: TGTGCCAGCAGTTTCATGACAGGGAGTGGCTACACCTTC.

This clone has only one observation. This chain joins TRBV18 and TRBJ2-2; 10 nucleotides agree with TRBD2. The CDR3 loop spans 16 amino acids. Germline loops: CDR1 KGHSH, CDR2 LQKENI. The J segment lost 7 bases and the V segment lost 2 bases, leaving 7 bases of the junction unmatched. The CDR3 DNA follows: TGTGCCAGCTCACCAACCCTAGCGGGAGTTAGCGGGGAGCTGTTTTTT. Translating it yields CASSPTLAGVSGELFF.

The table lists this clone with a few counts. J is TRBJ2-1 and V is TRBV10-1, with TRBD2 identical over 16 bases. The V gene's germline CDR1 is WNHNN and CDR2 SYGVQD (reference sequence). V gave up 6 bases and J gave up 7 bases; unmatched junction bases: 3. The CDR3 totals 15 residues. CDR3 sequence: CASSVGLAGGNEQFF. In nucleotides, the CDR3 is TGCGCCAGCAGCGTGGGACTAGCGGGGGGGAATGAGCAGTTCTTC.

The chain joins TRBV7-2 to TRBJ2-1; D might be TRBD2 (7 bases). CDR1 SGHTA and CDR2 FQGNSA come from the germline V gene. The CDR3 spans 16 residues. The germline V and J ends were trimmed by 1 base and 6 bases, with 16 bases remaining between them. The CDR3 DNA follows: TGTGCCAGCAGCTTAGTTGCGGGGGCGCCAGGCAATGAGCAGTTCTTC. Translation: CASSLVAGAPGNEQFF.

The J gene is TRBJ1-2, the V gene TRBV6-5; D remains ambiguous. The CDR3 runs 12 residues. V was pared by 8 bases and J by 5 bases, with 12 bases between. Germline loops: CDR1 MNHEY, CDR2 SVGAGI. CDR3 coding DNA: TGTGCCAGCTGGAGCCGTTTTTATGGCTACACCTTC. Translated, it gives CASWSRFYGYTF.

The chain's CDR3 is CASSATPTGTNEKLFF. CDR3 DNA: TGTGCCAGCAGCGCAACACCGACAGGGACTAATGAAAAACTGTTTTTT. J is TRBJ1-4 and V is TRBV5-4, with 7 bases identical to TRBD1. From germline, CDR1 is SGHNT and CDR2 YYREEE (reference sequence). The CDR3 extends over 16 amino acids. V lost 4 bases to trimming and J lost 2 bases; unmatched junction nucleotides: 8.

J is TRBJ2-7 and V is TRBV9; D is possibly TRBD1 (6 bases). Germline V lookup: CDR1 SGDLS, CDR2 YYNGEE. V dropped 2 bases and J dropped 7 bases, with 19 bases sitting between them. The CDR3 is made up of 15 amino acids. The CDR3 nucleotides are TGTGCCAGCAGCGTCGGGATGTCTACCGGGACAGAGCAGTACTTC. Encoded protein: CASSVGMSTGTEQYF.

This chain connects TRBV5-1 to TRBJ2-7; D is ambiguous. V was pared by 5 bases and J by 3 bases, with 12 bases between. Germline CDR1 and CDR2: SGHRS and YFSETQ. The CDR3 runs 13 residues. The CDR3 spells CASRLPASYEQYF. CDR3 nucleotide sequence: TGCGCCAGCAGGTTGCCTGCTAGCTACGAGCAGTACTTC.

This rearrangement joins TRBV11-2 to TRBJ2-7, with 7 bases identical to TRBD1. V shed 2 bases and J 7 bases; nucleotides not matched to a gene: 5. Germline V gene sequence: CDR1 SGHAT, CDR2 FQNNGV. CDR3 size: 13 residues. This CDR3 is CASSLTGQSEQYF. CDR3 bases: TGTGCCAGCAGCTTAACGGGACAGAGTGAGCAGTACTTC.